This T cell receptor (beta chain) originates from a study of shared clonotypes between healthy human individuals. As handled by the study authors: Junction-only immunoSEQ data arrived without quality scores, meaning filtering differed. Only in-frame clones appear in the TCRdb table, and some are missing; sequencing was by immunoSEQ multiplex PCR. That table gives V, J and clone size, and the DNA gave D and trimming. This table has millions of clones, approximately 94% appearing once. This clone has a single count. Antigen specificity is unknown. General observations from the study: Several donors showed sharing of about 4.8% of naive CD4 clonotypes.

CDR1 is SGHAT, CDR2 FQDESV, per germline (reference sequence). The V and J ends lost 3 bases and 1 base respectively, with 10 bases between them. This CDR3 has 14 residues. Naivety among CD8 cells was defined by CD45RO negativity and positive CCR7 selection, thereby excluding terminally differentiated effector memory CD45RA+ cells. The V gene is TRBV11-1, the J gene TRBJ2-7, with TRBD1 as a possible D gene (5 bases). Sequenced material: naive CD8+ T cells from PBMCs. The sequence derives from a man between 18 and 35 years old in good health. Some clones in this sample may be carry-over from other donors' samples. The CDR3 DNA follows: TGTGCCAGCAGCTTCATAGCAGGGTCCTACGAGCAGTACTTC. It specifies CASSFIAGSYEQYF.